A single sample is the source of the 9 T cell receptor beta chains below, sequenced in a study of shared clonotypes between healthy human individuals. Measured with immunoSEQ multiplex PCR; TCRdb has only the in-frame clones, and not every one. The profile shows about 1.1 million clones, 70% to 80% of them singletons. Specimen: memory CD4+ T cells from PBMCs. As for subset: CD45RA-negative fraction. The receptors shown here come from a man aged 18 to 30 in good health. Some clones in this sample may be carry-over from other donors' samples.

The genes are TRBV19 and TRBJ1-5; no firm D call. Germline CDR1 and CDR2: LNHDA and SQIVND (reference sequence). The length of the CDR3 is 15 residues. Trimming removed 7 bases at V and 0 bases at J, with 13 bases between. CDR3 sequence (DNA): TGTGCCAGTACGTCGCACCTCCTTAGCAATCAGCCCCAGCATTTT. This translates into CASTSHLLSNQPQHF.

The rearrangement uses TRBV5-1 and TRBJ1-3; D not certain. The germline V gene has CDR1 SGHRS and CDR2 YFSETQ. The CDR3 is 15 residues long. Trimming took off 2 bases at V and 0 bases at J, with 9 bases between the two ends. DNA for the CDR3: TGCGCCAGCAGCTTTGCCCCTTACTCTGGAAACACCATATATTTT. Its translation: CASSFAPYSGNTIYF.

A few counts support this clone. CDR3 DNA sequence: TGTGCCAGCAGTTTAACGACGGGGGAGCAGTACTTC. As protein: CASSLTTGEQYF. This sequence joins TRBV27 and TRBJ2-7, with a tentative D call TRBD2 (5 bases). Germline V gene data show CDR1 as MNHEY and CDR2 as SMNVEV (reference sequence). The germline V and J ends were trimmed by 2 bases and 7 bases, with 9 bases remaining between them. CDR3 length: 12 amino acids.

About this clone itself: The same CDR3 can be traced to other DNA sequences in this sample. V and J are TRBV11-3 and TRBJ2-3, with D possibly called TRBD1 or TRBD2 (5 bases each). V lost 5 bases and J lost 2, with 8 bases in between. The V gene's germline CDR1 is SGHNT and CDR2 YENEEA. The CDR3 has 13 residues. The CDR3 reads CASSLGPTDTQYF. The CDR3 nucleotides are TGTGCCAGCAGCCTGGGACCCACAGATACGCAGTATTTT.

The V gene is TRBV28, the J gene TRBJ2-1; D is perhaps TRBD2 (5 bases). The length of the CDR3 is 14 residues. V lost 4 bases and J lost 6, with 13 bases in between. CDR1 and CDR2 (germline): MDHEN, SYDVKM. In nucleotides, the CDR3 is TGTGCCAGCAGTTCTACTAGGGCCCTCAATGAGCAGTTCTTC. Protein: CASSSTRALNEQFF.

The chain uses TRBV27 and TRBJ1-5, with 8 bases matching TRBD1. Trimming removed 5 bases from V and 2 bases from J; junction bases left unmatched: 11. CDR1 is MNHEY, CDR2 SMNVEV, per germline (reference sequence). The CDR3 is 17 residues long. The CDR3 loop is CASSRRTGILGNQPQHF. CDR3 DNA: TGTGCCAGCAGTCGCAGGACAGGGATTCTGGGCAATCAGCCCCAGCATTTT.

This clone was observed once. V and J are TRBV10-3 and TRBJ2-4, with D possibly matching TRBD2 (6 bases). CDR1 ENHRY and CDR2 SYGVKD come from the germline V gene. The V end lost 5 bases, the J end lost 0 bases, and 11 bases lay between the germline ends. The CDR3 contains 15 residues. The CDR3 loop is CAISPGSEAKNIQYF. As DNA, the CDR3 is TGTGCCATCAGTCCCGGGAGTGAAGCCAAAAACATTCAGTACTTC.

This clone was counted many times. The chain's CDR3 is CARNTQGTSREQYF. Here the CDR3 DNA reads TGTGCCAGGAATACACAGGGTACTAGCCGTGAGCAGTACTTC. This chain uses TRBV19 with TRBJ2-7; D is tentatively TRBD1 or TRBD2 (6 bases each). Germline CDR1 is LNHDA and CDR2 is SQIVND (reference sequence). V gave up 9 bases and J gave up 7 bases, with 22 bases separating them. There are 14 residues in the CDR3.

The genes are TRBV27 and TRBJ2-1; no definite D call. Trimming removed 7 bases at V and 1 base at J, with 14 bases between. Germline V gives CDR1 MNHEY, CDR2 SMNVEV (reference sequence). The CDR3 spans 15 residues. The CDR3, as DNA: TGTGCCAGCATTGGCGAAGGGAAGTCCTACAATGAGCAGTTCTTC. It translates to CASIGEGKSYNEQFF.